The clone carrying this T cell receptor beta chain was detected only a few times. Antigen unknown. Primers for the PCR totalled 60 Vbeta and 13 Jbeta. Assay used: immunoSEQ multiplex PCR; TCRdb lists only in-frame clones, some missing. This sample has roughly 150,000 clones, with 75% found just once. The sample belongs to a study of cytomegalovirus exposure and HLA in healthy donors. The study, taken as a whole, reports: For most TCR beta V segments, an earlier analysis put the productive rate at about 90% or about 30% of the time.

The TCR sequence derives from a man aged 18 to 30 in good health and CMV-seronegative. Sample: PBMCs.

The DNA of the CDR3 is TGTGCCAGCAGTTTAATGGGACAGTCCACCGGGGAGCTGTTTTTT. This gives the protein CASSLMGQSTGELFF. The chain carries TRBV27 and TRBJ2-2, with TRBD1 matching over 7 bases. The CDR3 sequence is 15 residues long. CDR1 MNHEY and CDR2 SMNVEV come from the germline V gene (reference sequence). V lost 2 bases to trimming and J lost 4 bases; unmatched junction nucleotides: 4.